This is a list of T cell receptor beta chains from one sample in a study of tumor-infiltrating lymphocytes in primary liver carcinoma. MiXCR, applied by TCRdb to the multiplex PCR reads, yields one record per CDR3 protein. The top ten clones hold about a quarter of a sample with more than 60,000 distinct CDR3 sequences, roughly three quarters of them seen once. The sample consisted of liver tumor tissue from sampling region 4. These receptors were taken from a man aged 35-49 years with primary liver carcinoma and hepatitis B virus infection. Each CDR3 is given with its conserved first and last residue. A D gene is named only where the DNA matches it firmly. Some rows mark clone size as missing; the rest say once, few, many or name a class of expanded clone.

CDR3 DNA: TGCAGCGTTGGTTCAGGGCGTGGCTTCGCCTTC
CDR3 protein: CSVGSGRGFAF
clone size: NA
D gene: NA
CDR3 length: 11
V gene: TRBV29-1
J gene: TRBJ1-2

CDR3 DNA: TGTGCCAGCAGCTTAGTCGATGGGTCCGGCTACACCTTC
CDR3 protein: CASSLVDGSGYTF
clone size: many
D gene: NA
CDR3 length: 13
V gene: TRBV7-8
J gene: TRBJ1-2

CDR3 DNA: TGTGCCAGCAGTTACTCGTATACAGGGGGTGATGAGCAGTTCTTC
CDR3 protein: CASSYSYTGGDEQFF
clone size: many
D gene: TRBD1
CDR3 length: 15
V gene: TRBV6-5
J gene: TRBJ2-1

CDR3 DNA: TGTGCCTCTAAACTGGGGCATAGTTCCTACGAGAAGTACTTC
CDR3 protein: CASKLGHSSYEKYF
clone size: NA
D gene: NA
CDR3 length: 14
V gene: TRBV11-2
J gene: TRBJ2-7

CDR3 DNA: TGCAGCATTTCACTAGTTCGCAATGAGCAGTTCTTC
CDR3 protein: CSISLVRNEQFF
clone size: NA
D gene: NA
CDR3 length: 12
V gene: TRBV29-1
J gene: TRBJ2-1

CDR3 DNA: TGTGCCAGCAGCCCCCGGCTAGCAGATACCGGGGAGCTGCTTTTT
CDR3 protein: CASSPRLADTGELLF
clone size: NA
D gene: NA
CDR3 length: 15
V gene: TRBV6-4
J gene: TRBJ2-2

CDR3 DNA: TGTGCCAGCAGTCCAACAGGGCTCGAGCAGTACTTC
CDR3 protein: CASSPTGLEQYF
clone size: NA
D gene: NA
CDR3 length: 12
V gene: TRBV28
J gene: TRBJ2-7

CDR3 DNA: TGCGCCAGCACTGTAGGGACTAGCGGGTTCAACACAGATACGCAGTATTTT
CDR3 protein: CASTVGTSGFNTDTQYF
clone size: many
D gene: TRBD2
CDR3 length: 17
V gene: TRBV10-2
J gene: TRBJ2-3

CDR3 DNA: TGTGCCGGCAGTGGGGAAGAGGCGAATGAAAAACTGTTTTTT
CDR3 protein: CAGSGEEANEKLFF
clone size: NA
D gene: NA
CDR3 length: 14
V gene: TRBV6-1
J gene: TRBJ1-4

CDR3 DNA: TGTGCCAGCAGCTTAGAGGTTGGGGACGAAAGGCTGTTTTTC
CDR3 protein: CASSLEVGDERLFF
clone size: once
D gene: NA
CDR3 length: 14
V gene: TRBV11-2
J gene: TRBJ1-4

CDR3 DNA: TGCAGCGTTGAGGTTTTGGAGAAGACACAGTACTTC
CDR3 protein: CSVEVLEKTQYF
clone size: NA
D gene: NA
CDR3 length: 12
V gene: TRBV29-1
J gene: TRBJ2-5

CDR3 DNA: TGTGCCAGCAGCCAAGCGATAACTAGCGGGACCGAGCAGTACTTC
CDR3 protein: CASSQAITSGTEQYF
clone size: NA
D gene: TRBD2
CDR3 length: 15
V gene: TRBV4-2
J gene: TRBJ2-7

CDR3 DNA: TGCGCCGGCAGCTTGGTTCTGGGTGGCAGCGAGCAGTACTTC
CDR3 protein: CAGSLVLGGSEQYF
clone size: NA
D gene: NA
CDR3 length: 14
V gene: TRBV5-1
J gene: TRBJ2-7

CDR3 DNA: TGTGCCAGCAGCCAAACGGCGGGGTATCCGGGAGAGCAGTACTTC
CDR3 protein: CASSQTAGYPGEQYF
clone size: few
D gene: NA
CDR3 length: 15
V gene: TRBV28
J gene: TRBJ2-7

CDR3 DNA: TGTGCCAGCAGCTTACAGTGGGGGCAGTTCTTC
CDR3 protein: CASSLQWGQFF
clone size: few
D gene: NA
CDR3 length: 11
V gene: TRBV7-9
J gene: TRBJ2-1

CDR3 DNA: TGTGCCAGCAGTCCCCGGACAGGGGGCATAGGTTCACCCCTCCACTTT
CDR3 protein: CASSPRTGGIGSPLHF
clone size: NA
D gene: TRBD1
CDR3 length: 16
V gene: TRBV28
J gene: TRBJ1-6

CDR3 DNA: TGTGCCAGCAGTTTAAAGCTGACCCAGTACTTC
CDR3 protein: CASSLKLTQYF
clone size: many
D gene: NA
CDR3 length: 11
V gene: TRBV28
J gene: TRBJ2-5

CDR3 DNA: TGTGCCAGCAGCGCCCAGCTATTGGGGACAGGGGCCCGAGATACGCAGTATTTT
CDR3 protein: CASSAQLLGTGARDTQYF
clone size: NA
D gene: TRBD1
CDR3 length: 18
V gene: TRBV11-2
J gene: TRBJ2-3

CDR3 DNA: TGTGCCAGCAGCCCTCCGGGAGACAGGGGGCGCGTTTATGGCTACACCTTC
CDR3 protein: CASSPPGDRGRVYGYTF
clone size: NA
D gene: TRBD1
CDR3 length: 17
V gene: TRBV9
J gene: TRBJ1-2

CDR3 DNA: TGTGCCAGCAGCTTAGGGGACGGTCATATGAACACTGAAGCTTTCTTT
CDR3 protein: CASSLGDGHMNTEAFF
clone size: NA
D gene: NA
CDR3 length: 16
V gene: TRBV5-1
J gene: TRBJ1-1

CDR3 DNA: TGCGCCAGCAGCCAGGACTTGCGGTCCTCCTACAATGAGCAATTCTTC
CDR3 protein: CASSQDLRSSYNEQFF
clone size: NA
D gene: NA
CDR3 length: 16
V gene: TRBV5-1
J gene: TRBJ2-1

CDR3 DNA: TGTGCCAGCAGACCGGACAGTCTGACTGAAGCTTCCTTT
CDR3 protein: CASRPDSLTEASF
clone size: once
D gene: NA
CDR3 length: 13
V gene: TRBV6-1
J gene: TRBJ1-1

CDR3 DNA: TGTACCAGCAGCCTACCAGTGGGAATATCCTACGAGCAGTACTTC
CDR3 protein: CTSSLPVGISYEQYF
clone size: NA
D gene: NA
CDR3 length: 15
V gene: TRBV11-2
J gene: TRBJ2-7

CDR3 DNA: TGTGCTAGCAGTCTTTGGACAGGGATGAAAGCTGGGGCCAATGCCCTGACTTTC
CDR3 protein: CASSLWTGMKAGANALTF
clone size: NA
D gene: TRBD1
CDR3 length: 18
V gene: TRBV6-5
J gene: TRBJ2-6